Each of the 20 T cell receptor beta chains below was sequenced from the same sample in a study of blood T cell repertoires in COVID-19. Clones were sequenced by immunoSEQ multiplex PCR, and TCRdb holds only the in-frame ones, with some missing. Of over 350,000 clones in the sample, approximately 93% are singletons; the top ten hold just over 0.85%. Material for sequencing was PBMCs or T cells enriched from blood (not recorded which). Receptors were obtained from a woman in her 40s who had been exposed to COVID-19.

The chain carries TRBV7-3 and TRBJ2-1; tentative D call: TRBD2 (7 bases). Germline CDR1 and CDR2: SGHTA and FQGTGA. The V and J ends lost 2 bases and 8 bases respectively, with 19 bases between them. The CDR3 consists of 16 residues. The CDR3 loop is CASSLRRRGPGDEQFF. CDR3 bases: TGTGCCAGCAGCTTACGTCGGCGGGGGCCCGGGGATGAGCAGTTCTTC.

The CDR3 DNA sequence: TGTGCCAGCGCCGGGACGGGAGAGGATGGCTACACCTTC. Amino acids: CASAGTGEDGYTF. The chain carries TRBV2 and TRBJ1-2, with D perhaps matching TRBD1 (5 bases). CDR1 is SNHLY, CDR2 FYNNEI, per germline. V was trimmed by 8 bases and J by 6 bases, leaving 16 bases between them. The CDR3 sequence is 13 residues long.

The chain recombines TRBV6-5 with TRBJ1-5; 9 positions match TRBD1. J lost 5 bases, V lost 5 bases, and 4 bases had no gene match. This CDR3 has 14 residues. Germline V gene data show CDR1 as MNHEY and CDR2 as SVGAGI. Here the CDR3 reads CASSRGQGYQPQHF. As DNA, the CDR3 is TGTGCCAGCAGTCGGGGACAGGGCTATCAGCCCCAGCATTTT.

This chain links TRBV29-1 with TRBJ2-1, with D possibly being TRBD2 (5 bases). Between the trimmed V and J ends, which lost 6 bases and 10 bases, there was a span of 16 bases. CDR1 is SQVTM and CDR2 is ANQGSEA in the germline V gene. CDR3 length equals 12 residues. The CDR3 DNA reads as TGCAGCGTCTTGGGTTTCGAGGGCGAGCAGTTCTTC. Protein product: CSVLGFEGEQFF.

This clone was counted a few times. The V and J genes are TRBV19 and TRBJ2-6; tentative D call: TRBD2 (7 bases). V was cut by 1 base and J by 0 bases, with 16 bases left in between. This CDR3 has 19 amino acids. From germline, CDR1 is LNHDA and CDR2 SQIVND (reference sequence). CDR3 in amino acids: CASSIAVPGDYSGANVLTF. The DNA for the CDR3 is TGTGCCAGTAGTATAGCGGTTCCAGGGGACTACTCTGGGGCCAACGTCCTGACTTTC.

The chain couples TRBV15 to TRBJ1-2; D not certain. The CDR3 runs to 15 residues. Germline loops: CDR1 LNHNV, CDR2 YYDKDF (reference sequence). Trimming removed 0 bases at V and 4 bases at J, with 12 bases between. Here the CDR3 reads CATSRDISAPYGYTF. Written as DNA, the CDR3 is TGTGCCACCAGCAGAGATATCAGTGCTCCCTATGGCTACACCTTC.

The chain has TRBV6-2 or TRBV6-3 and TRBJ1-1; perhaps TRBD1 as D (5 bases). Per the germline V gene, CDR1 is MNHEY and CDR2 is SVGEGT. Trimming left V 2 bases short and J 4 bases short, with 11 bases between. The CDR3 has 14 amino acids. CDR3 protein: CASSYGASVTEAFF. The DNA of the CDR3 is TGTGCCAGCAGTTACGGGGCGTCGGTCACTGAAGCTTTCTTT.

The gene calls are TRBV6-2 or TRBV6-3 and TRBJ2-1; 7 nucleotides line up with TRBD1. The CDR3 totals 15 residues. The ends lost 5 bases at V and 2 bases at J; junction bases unmatched: 6. Germline CDR1 is MNHEY and CDR2 is SVGEGT. This chain's CDR3 is CASSDPGTAYNEQFF. The DNA for the CDR3 is TGTGCCAGCAGTGACCCCGGGACAGCCTACAATGAGCAGTTCTTC.

The rearrangement joins TRBV11-3 to TRBJ2-1, with TRBD2 identical over 9 bases. J lost 3 bases, V lost 5 bases, and 20 bases had no gene match. The V gene's germline CDR1 is SGHNT and CDR2 YENEEA. The CDR3 extends over 20 amino acids. This CDR3 is CASSPTVTSGKGPFYNEQFF. The CDR3 DNA is TGTGCCAGCAGCCCGACCGTGACTAGCGGAAAGGGGCCCTTCTACAATGAGCAGTTCTTC.

The chain employs TRBV11-3 and TRBJ2-2; TRBD1 agrees at 7 bases. J lost 2 bases, V lost 8 bases, and 11 bases had no gene match. From germline, CDR1 is SGHNT and CDR2 YENEEA. The CDR3 totals 16 residues. The CDR3 nucleotides are TGTGCCAGCGGCCCCACCGGGACAGTAAACACCGGGGAGCTGTTTTTT. It encodes CASGPTGTVNTGELFF. The whole variable domain, filled in from reference TRBV11-3 and TRBJ2-2, reads EAGVVQSPRYKIIEKKQPVAFWCNPISGHNTLYWYLQNLGQGPELLIRYENEEAVDDSQLPKDRFSAERLKGVDSTLKIQPAELGDSAVYLCASGPTGTVNTGELFFGEGSRLTVL.

The rearrangement joins TRBV10-2 to TRBJ1-2; 7 nucleotides align to TRBD1. This CDR3 contains 17 residues. CDR1 and CDR2 (germline): WSHSY, SAAADI. The trim removed 0 bases at V and 6 bases at J, leaving 13 bases unmatched. Written as DNA, the CDR3 is TGCGCCAGCAGTGAGTCCCCTTGGGACAGTGTTATGCATGGCTACACCTTC. Translated, it gives CASSESPWDSVMHGYTF.

This clone was seen just once. The V and J genes are TRBV2 and TRBJ2-1; 7 bases are a match to TRBD2. This CDR3 is 15 amino acids long. J was trimmed by 1 base and V by 5 bases; bases with no gene match: 5. CDR1 and CDR2 from the germline V gene are SNHLY and FYNNEI. This CDR3 is CASSRGLFSYNEQFF. The CDR3 DNA sequence: TGTGCCAGCAGTCGGGGACTATTTTCCTACAATGAGCAGTTCTTC.

V and J are TRBV3-1 (or the pseudogene TRBV3-2) and TRBJ1-3, with 7 nucleotides matching TRBD1. V shed 5 bases and J 2 bases; nucleotides not matched to a gene: 6. The germline V gene has CDR1 LGHDT and CDR2 YNNKEL (reference sequence). The CDR3 is 15 residues long. DNA for the CDR3: TGTGCCAGCAGCTCAGGGGGAGTAGCTGGAAACACCATATATTTT. Translated, it gives CASSSGGVAGNTIYF.

The chain carries TRBV19 and TRBJ2-2, with no clear D. CDR3 length: 15 residues. Germline V CDR1 and CDR2: LNHDA, SQIVND (reference sequence). V lost 5 bases and J 5 bases, leaving 15 bases between the germline ends. As DNA, the CDR3 is TGTGCCAGTAGTGTAAAAACGGGTCGGACCGGGGAGCTGTTTTTT. It translates to CASSVKTGRTGELFF. The complete variable domain, with remaining parts taken from reference TRBV19 and TRBJ2-2, reads DGGITQSPKYLFRKEGQNVTLSCEQNLNHDAMYWYRQDPGQGLRLIYYSQIVNDFQKGDIAEGYSVSREKKESFPLTVTSAQKNPTAFYLCASSVKTGRTGELFFGEGSRLTVL.

The J gene is TRBJ1-4, the V gene TRBV5-5; no clear D. The CDR3 contains 15 residues. The V end lost 4 bases, the J end lost 4 bases, and 14 bases lay between the germline ends. CDR1 and CDR2 (germline): SGHKS, YYEKEE (reference sequence). CDR3 in DNA: TGTGCCAGCAGCCCTCTAGGAGTTGTTAATGAAAAACTGTTTTTT. The encoded protein is CASSPLGVVNEKLFF.

The count of this clone is one. The chain uses TRBV5-6 and TRBJ1-1; 7 bases are a match to TRBD1. There are 14 residues in the CDR3. Germline V lookup: CDR1 SGHDT, CDR2 YYEEEE. The ends lost 4 bases at V and 2 bases at J; junction bases unmatched: 5. CDR3 protein: CASSPTGRNTEAFF. CDR3 coding DNA: TGTGCCAGCAGCCCGACAGGGAGAAACACTGAAGCTTTCTTT.

The J gene is TRBJ2-7, the V gene TRBV9; the match to TRBD2 covers 8 bases. The CDR3 runs 17 residues. The V and J ends lost 1 base and 6 bases, in that order; junction bases with no gene match: 15. CDR1 and CDR2 (germline): SGDLS, YYNGEE. DNA of the CDR3: TGTGCCAGCAGCGTACGTGGTGGTAGCGGGGCCTGGGGCGAGCAGTACTTC. Translated, it gives CASSVRGGSGAWGEQYF.

This clone was counted only a few times. The V and J genes are TRBV5-1 and TRBJ2-1, with D unclear. Germline loops: CDR1 SGHRS, CDR2 YFSETQ. This CDR3 is 13 amino acids long. Trimming removed 0 bases from V and 5 bases from J, with 6 bases in between. CDR3 sequence (DNA): TGCGCCAGCAGCTTGGCTACCAACAATGAGCAGTTCTTC. The encoded protein is CASSLATNNEQFF.

The chain uses TRBV9 and TRBJ2-7; 8 bases agree with TRBD2. The CDR3 sequence is 14 residues long. The J segment lost 4 bases and the V segment lost 2 bases, leaving 5 bases of the junction unmatched. The germline V gene has CDR1 SGDLS and CDR2 YYNGEE. CDR3 sequence: CASSVGPGGYEQYF. The CDR3 coding sequence is TGTGCCAGCAGCGTCGGTCCGGGAGGGTACGAGCAGTACTTC. Combining the CDR3 with reference TRBV9 and TRBJ2-7 gives the whole variable domain DSGVTQTPKHLITATGQRVTLRCSPRSGDLSVYWYQQSLDQGLQFLIQYYNGEERAKGNILERFSAQQFPDLHSELNLSSLELGDSALYFCASSVGPGGYEQYFGPGTRLTVT.

V is TRBV19 and J is TRBJ2-5; D is undetermined. Germline-derived CDR1 and CDR2 are LNHDA and SQIVND (reference sequence). V lost 4 bases and J lost 4, with 13 bases in between. The CDR3 loop spans 14 amino acids. CDR3 sequence reads: CASSTLPPGETQYF. The CDR3 coding sequence is TGTGCCAGTAGTACCTTACCACCCGGAGAGACCCAGTACTTC. Combining the CDR3 with reference TRBV19 and TRBJ2-5 gives the whole variable domain DGGITQSPKYLFRKEGQNVTLSCEQNLNHDAMYWYRQDPGQGLRLIYYSQIVNDFQKGDIAEGYSVSREKKESFPLTVTSAQKNPTAFYLCASSTLPPGETQYFGPGTRLLVL.